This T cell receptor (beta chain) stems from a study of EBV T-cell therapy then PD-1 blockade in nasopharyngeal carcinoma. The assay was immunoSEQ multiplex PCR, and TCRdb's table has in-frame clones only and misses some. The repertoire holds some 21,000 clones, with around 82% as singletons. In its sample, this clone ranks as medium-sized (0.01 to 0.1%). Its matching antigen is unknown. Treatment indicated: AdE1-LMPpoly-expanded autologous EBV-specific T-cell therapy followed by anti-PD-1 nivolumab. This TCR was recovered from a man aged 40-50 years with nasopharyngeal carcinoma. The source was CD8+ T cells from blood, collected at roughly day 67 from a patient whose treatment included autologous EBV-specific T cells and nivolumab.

Here the CDR3 DNA reads TGTGCCAGCAGCTTTGACTATGGCTACACCTTC. Translation gives CASSFDYGYTF. The rearrangement joins TRBV7-9 to TRBJ1-2; no firm D call. Germline lookup yields CDR1 SEHNR and CDR2 FQNEAQ (reference sequence). V was clipped by 3 bases and J by 3 bases, with 2 bases between them. CDR3 length: 11 residues.